This TCR beta chain was retrieved from a study of shared clonotypes between healthy human individuals. Sequenced by immunoSEQ multiplex PCR; TCRdb stores in-frame clones only, minus some. Counted here are 2 million to 2.5 million clones, almost 96% occurring once; the ten biggest clones make up roughly 0.13%. Study results and limitations: Blood was the sole source, and tissue repertoires probably differ.

A note on this clone: The target antigen is unknown.

The clonotype originates from a young man in good health. Input material: naive CD4+ T cells sorted from blood. The subset here: CD45RA+ positively selected.

CDR3 DNA: TGTGCCAGCAGCCCTTATGCCCGGGGACAGACGCAGTACTTC. Protein product: CASSPYARGQTQYF. J is TRBJ2-7 and V is TRBV7-2, with TRBD1 matching over 7 bases. The germline V gene has CDR1 SGHTA and CDR2 FQGNSA. After removal of 5 bases from V and 9 bases from J, the junction contained 13 bases not matched to a gene. This CDR3 comprises 14 residues.